A single sample is the source of the 3 T cell receptor beta chains below, sequenced in a study of shared clonotypes between healthy human individuals. Repertoires were generated with immunoSEQ multiplex PCR, while TCRdb's copy carries only in-frame clones and drops some. The sample has a few million clones, more than 80% seen once. Sequencing was carried out using naive CD4+ T cells from PBMCs. As to subset: CD45RA+ positively selected. All receptors derive from a man aged 18-30 years in good health. Some clones in this sample may be carry-over from other donors' samples.

The chain employs TRBV5-1 and TRBJ1-2; D gene ambiguous. V lost 1 base to trimming and J lost 7 bases, with 14 bases between them. Germline V lookup: CDR1 SGHRS, CDR2 YFSETQ. CDR3 length: 14 residues. The CDR3 sequence: CASSLRAELGGYTF. In DNA, the CDR3 is TGCGCCAGCAGCTTGCGTGCGGAACTGGGTGGCTACACCTTC. Full variable domain (missing parts from reference TRBV5-1 and TRBJ1-2): KAGVTQTPRYLIKTRGQQVTLSCSPISGHRSVSWYQQTPGQGLQFLFEYFSETQRNKGNFPGRFSGRQFSNSRSEMNVSTLELGDSALYLCASSLRAELGGYTFGSGTRLTVV.

The rearrangement links TRBV5-1 to TRBJ1-2; no clear D. In germline, CDR1 is SGHRS, CDR2 YFSETQ. This CDR3 has 14 amino acids. The V and J ends lost 0 bases and 2 bases respectively, with 8 bases between them. CDR3 amino acids: CASSLAVRNYGYTF. CDR3 DNA sequence: TGCGCCAGCAGCTTGGCGGTGCGGAACTATGGCTACACCTTC.

The V and J genes are TRBV28 and TRBJ2-1, with 10 bases identical to TRBD2. V lost 3 bases to trimming and J lost 2 bases; unmatched junction nucleotides: 10. The CDR3 totals 18 residues. Germline values: CDR1 MDHEN, CDR2 SYDVKM. The CDR3 coding sequence is TGTGCCAGCAGTTTCCTAGCGGGAGTGAGGGGTCCCTACAATGAGCAGTTCTTC. Its protein product is CASSFLAGVRGPYNEQFF.